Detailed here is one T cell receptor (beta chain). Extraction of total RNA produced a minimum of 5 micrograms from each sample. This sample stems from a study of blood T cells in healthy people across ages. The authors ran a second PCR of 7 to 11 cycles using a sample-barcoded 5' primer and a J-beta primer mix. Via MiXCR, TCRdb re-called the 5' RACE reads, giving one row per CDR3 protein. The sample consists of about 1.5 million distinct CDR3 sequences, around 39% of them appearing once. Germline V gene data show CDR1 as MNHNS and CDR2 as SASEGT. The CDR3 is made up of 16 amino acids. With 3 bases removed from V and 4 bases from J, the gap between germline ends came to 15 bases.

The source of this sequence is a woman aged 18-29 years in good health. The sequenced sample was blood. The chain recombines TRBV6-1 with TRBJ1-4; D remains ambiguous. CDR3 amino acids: CASSETLHGFNEKLFF. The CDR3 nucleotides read TGTGCCAGCAGTGAGACCCTACATGGATTTAATGAAAAACTGTTTTTT.